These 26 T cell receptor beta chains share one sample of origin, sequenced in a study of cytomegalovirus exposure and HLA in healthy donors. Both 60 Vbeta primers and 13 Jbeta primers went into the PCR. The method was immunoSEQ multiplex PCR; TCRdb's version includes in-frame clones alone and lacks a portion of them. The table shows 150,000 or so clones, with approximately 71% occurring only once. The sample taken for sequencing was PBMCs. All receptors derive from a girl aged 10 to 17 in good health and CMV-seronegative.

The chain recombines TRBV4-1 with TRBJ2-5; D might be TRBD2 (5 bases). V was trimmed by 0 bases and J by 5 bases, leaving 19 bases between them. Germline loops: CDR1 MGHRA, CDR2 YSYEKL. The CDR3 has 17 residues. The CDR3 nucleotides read TGCGCCAGCAGCCAAGATGGGAGCTCTCCAGTCTCGGAGACCCAGTACTTC. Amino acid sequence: CASSQDGSSPVSETQYF.

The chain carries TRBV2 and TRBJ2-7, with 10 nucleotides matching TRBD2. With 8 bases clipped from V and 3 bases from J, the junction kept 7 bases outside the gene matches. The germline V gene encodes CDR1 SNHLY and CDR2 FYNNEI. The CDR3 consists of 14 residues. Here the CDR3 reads CASCLAGASYEQYF. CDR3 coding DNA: TGTGCCAGCTGCCTAGCGGGGGCCAGCTACGAGCAGTACTTC.

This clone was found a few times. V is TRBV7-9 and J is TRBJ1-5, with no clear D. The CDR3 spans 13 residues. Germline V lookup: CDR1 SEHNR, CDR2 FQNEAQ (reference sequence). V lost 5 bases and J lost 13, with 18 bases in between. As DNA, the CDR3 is TGTGCCAGCAGCACCCAGTACAGCTCTCTTCAGCATTTT. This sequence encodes CASSTQYSSLQHF.

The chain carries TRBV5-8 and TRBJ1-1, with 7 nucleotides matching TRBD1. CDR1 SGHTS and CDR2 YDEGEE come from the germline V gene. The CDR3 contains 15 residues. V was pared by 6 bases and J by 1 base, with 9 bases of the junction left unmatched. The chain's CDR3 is CASNVHTGANTEAFF. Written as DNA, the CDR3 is TGTGCCAGCAACGTTCATACAGGGGCGAACACTGAAGCTTTCTTT.

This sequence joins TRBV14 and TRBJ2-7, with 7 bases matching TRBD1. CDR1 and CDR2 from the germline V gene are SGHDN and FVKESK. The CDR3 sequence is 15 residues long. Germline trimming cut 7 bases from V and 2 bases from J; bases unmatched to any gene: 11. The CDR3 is CASTPTGTDPYEQYF. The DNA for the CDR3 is TGTGCCAGCACCCCGACAGGGACGGACCCCTACGAGCAGTACTTC.

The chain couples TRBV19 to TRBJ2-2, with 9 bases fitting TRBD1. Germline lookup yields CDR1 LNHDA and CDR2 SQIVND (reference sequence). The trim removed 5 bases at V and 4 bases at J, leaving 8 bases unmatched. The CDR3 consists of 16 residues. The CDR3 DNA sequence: TGTGCCAGTAGTGCCGGACAGGGGTACATCACCGGGGAGCTGTTTTTT. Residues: CASSAGQGYITGELFF.

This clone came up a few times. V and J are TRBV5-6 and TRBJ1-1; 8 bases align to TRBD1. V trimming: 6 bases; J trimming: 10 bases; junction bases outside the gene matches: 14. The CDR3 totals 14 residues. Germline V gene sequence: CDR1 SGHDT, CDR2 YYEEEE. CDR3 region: CASTGQGRVVAAFF. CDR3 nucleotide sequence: TGTGCCAGCACCGGACAGGGACGAGTTGTAGCAGCTTTCTTT.

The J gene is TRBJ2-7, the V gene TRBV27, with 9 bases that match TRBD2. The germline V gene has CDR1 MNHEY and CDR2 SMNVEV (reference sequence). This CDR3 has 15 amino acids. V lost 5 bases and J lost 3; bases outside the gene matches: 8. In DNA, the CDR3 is TGTGCCAGCAGTCCACCGGGACTAGCTCTCTACGAGCAGTACTTC. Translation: CASSPPGLALYEQYF.

The CDR3 sequence: CASSSALRETQYF. The CDR3 coding sequence is TGTGCCAGCAGCTCTGCCCTGAGGGAGACCCAGTACTTC. The V call is TRBV7-9, the J call TRBJ2-5; D remains unclear. V dropped 4 bases and J dropped 5 bases, with 11 bases sitting between them. Germline V CDR1 and CDR2: SEHNR, FQNEAQ (reference sequence). The CDR3 length is 13 residues.

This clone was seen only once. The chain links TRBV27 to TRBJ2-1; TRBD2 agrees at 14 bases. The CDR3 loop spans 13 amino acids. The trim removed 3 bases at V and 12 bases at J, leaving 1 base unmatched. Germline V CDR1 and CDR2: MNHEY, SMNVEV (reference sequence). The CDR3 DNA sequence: TGTGCCAGCAGTTTCGGACTAGCGGGGGGGCAGTTCTTC. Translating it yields CASSFGLAGGQFF.

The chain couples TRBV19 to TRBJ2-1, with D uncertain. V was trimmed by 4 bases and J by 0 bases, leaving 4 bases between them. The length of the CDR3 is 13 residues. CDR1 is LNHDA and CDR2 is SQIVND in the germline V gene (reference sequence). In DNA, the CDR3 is TGTGCCAGTAGTACGTCCTCCTACAATGAGCAGTTCTTC. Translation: CASSTSSYNEQFF.

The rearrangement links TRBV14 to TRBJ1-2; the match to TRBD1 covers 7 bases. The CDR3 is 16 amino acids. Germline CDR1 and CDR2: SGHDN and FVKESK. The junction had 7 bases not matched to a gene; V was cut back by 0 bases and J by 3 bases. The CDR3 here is CASSQDRSGQHYGYTF. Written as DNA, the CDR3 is TGTGCCAGCAGCCAAGATAGATCGGGACAGCACTATGGCTACACCTTC. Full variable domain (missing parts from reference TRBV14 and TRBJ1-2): EAGVTQFPSHSVIEKGQTVTLRCDPISGHDNLYWYRRVMGKEIKFLLHFVKESKQDESGMPNNRFLAERTGGTYSTLKVQPAELEDSGVYFCASSQDRSGQHYGYTFGSGTRLTVV.

CDR3 nucleotide sequence: TGTGCCACCGCGAGGAGCACAGGGGCAACTAATGAAAAACTGTTTTTT. Its protein is CATARSTGATNEKLFF. This chain links TRBV19 with TRBJ1-4, with 7 bases that match TRBD1. CDR3 length: 16 residues. Trimming removed 10 bases from V and 0 bases from J; junction bases left unmatched: 11. Germline lookup yields CDR1 LNHDA and CDR2 SQIVND (reference sequence).

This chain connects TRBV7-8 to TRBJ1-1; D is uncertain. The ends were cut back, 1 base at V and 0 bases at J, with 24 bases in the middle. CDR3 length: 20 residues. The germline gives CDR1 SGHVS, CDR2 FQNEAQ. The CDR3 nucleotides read TGTGCCAGCAGCTTAGGGTTATGGCCCCGGGATAGGAACATGAACACTGAAGCTTTCTTT. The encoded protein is CASSLGLWPRDRNMNTEAFF.

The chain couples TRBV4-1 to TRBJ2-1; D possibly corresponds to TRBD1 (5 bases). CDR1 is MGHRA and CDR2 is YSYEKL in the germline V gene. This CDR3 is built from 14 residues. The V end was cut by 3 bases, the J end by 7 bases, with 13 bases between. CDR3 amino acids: CASSQDTSWNEQFF. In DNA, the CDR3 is TGCGCCAGCAGCCAGGACACTTCTTGGAATGAGCAGTTCTTC.

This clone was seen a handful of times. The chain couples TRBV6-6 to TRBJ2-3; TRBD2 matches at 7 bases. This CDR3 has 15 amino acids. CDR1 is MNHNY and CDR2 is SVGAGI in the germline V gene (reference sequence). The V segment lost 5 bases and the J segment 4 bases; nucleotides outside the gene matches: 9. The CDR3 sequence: CASSVESRGADTQYF. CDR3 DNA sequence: TGTGCCAGCAGTGTGGAGTCCCGGGGGGCAGATACGCAGTATTTT.

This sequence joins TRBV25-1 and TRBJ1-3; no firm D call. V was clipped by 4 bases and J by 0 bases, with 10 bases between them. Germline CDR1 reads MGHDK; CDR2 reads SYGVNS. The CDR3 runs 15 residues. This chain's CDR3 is CASSGSGNSGNTIYF. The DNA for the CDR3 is TGTGCCAGCAGTGGGTCCGGGAACTCTGGAAACACCATATATTTT.

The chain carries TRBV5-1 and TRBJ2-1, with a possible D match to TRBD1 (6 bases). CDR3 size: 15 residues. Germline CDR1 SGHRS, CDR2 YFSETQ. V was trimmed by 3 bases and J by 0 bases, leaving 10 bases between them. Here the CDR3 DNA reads TGCGCCAGCAGCTACACACAGGGCTCCTACAATGAGCAGTTCTTC. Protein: CASSYTQGSYNEQFF. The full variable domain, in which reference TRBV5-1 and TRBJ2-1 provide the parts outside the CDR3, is KAGVTQTPRYLIKTRGQQVTLSCSPISGHRSVSWYQQTPGQGLQFLFEYFSETQRNKGNFPGRFSGRQFSNSRSEMNVSTLELGDSALYLCASSYTQGSYNEQFFGPGTRLTVL.

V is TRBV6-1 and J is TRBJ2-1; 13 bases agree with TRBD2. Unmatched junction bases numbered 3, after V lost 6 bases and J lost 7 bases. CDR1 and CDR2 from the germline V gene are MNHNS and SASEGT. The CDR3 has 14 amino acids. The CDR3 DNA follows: TGTGCCAGCAGGGGACTAGCGGGGATTAATGAGCAGTTCTTC. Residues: CASRGLAGINEQFF.

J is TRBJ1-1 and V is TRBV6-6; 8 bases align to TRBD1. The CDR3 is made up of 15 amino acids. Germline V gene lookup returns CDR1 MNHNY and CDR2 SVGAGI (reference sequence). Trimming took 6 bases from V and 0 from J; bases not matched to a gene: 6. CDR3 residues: CASRRDRIMNTEAFF. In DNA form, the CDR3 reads TGTGCCAGCAGGAGGGACAGGATCATGAACACTGAAGCTTTCTTT.

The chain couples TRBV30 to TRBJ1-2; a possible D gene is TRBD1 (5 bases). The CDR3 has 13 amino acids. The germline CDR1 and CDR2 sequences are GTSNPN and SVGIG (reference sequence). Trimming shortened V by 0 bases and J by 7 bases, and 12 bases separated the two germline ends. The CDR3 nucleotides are TGTGCCTGGAGTGTACCACCAGGGCTTGGCTACACCTTC. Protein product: CAWSVPPGLGYTF.

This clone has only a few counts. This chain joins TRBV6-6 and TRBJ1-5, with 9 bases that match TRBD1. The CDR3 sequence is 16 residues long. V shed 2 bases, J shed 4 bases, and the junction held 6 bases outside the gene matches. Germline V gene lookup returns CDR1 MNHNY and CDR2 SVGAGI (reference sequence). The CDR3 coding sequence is TGTGCCAGCAGTTACCCTCGGGACAGGGATAATCAGCCCCAGCATTTT. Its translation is CASSYPRDRDNQPQHF.

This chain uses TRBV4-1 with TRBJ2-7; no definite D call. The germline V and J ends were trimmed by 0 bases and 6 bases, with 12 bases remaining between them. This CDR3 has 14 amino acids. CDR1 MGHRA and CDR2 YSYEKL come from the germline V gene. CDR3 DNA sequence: TGCGCCAGCAGCCAAGAGCGGCCACCCTCCGAGCAGTACTTC. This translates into CASSQERPPSEQYF.

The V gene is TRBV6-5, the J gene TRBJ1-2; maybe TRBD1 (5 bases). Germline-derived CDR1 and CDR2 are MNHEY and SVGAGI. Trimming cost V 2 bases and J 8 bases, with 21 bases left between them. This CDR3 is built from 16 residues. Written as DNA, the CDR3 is TGTGCCAGCAGTTACATCTCAGGGAGGGCCGGCGGCGGCTACACCTTC. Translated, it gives CASSYISGRAGGGYTF.

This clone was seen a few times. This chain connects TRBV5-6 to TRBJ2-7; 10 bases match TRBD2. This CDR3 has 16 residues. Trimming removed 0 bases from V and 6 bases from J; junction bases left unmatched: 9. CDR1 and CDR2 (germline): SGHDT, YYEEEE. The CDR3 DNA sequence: TGTGCCAGCAGCTTGGTCGGCCTAGCGGGGGCTACCGAGCAGTACTTC. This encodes CASSLVGLAGATEQYF. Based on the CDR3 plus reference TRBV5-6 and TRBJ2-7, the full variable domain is DAGVTQSPTHLIKTRGQQVTLRCSPKSGHDTVSWYQQALGQGPQFIFQYYEEEERQRGNFPDRFSGHQFPNYSSELNVNALLLGDSALYLCASSLVGLAGATEQYFGPGTRLTVT.

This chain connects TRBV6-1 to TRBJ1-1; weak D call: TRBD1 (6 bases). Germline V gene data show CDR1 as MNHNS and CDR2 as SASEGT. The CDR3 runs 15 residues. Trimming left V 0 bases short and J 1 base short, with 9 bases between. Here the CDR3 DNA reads TGTGCCAGCAGTGAAGCGCAGGGGCCGAACACTGAAGCTTTCTTT. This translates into CASSEAQGPNTEAFF.